The 3 T cell receptor beta chains below come from one sample, sequenced in a study of T cells after yellow fever vaccination. TCRdb called the 5' RACE reads again in MiXCR, with one record for every CDR3 protein. In the table there are 450,000 to 600,000 distinct CDR3 sequences, approximately 15% of which are singletons. Here the sequenced sample was PBMCs, taken on the day of the yellow fever booster vaccination. The receptor set was obtained from a man aged 30-40 years who received the YFV17D yellow fever vaccine.

This clonotype showed up just a few times. The chain carries TRBV5-1 and TRBJ2-1, with D possibly TRBD2 on 5 matching bases. The CDR3 covers 15 residues. V lost 0 bases, J lost 9 bases, and 16 bases lay in between. Germline CDR1 SGHRS, CDR2 YFSETQ. The CDR3 here is CASSLEPGSYGEQFF. CDR3 DNA sequence: TGCGCCAGCAGCTTGGAACCGGGGAGCTACGGTGAGCAGTTCTTC.

This clonotype was seen many times. CDR3 region: CASSLSGHEETQYF. The CDR3 DNA is TGCGCCAGCAGCTTGTCCGGGCACGAAGAGACCCAGTACTTC. The V call is TRBV5-1, the J call TRBJ2-5; no clear D gene. CDR1 and CDR2 from the germline V gene are SGHRS and YFSETQ. Deletions cut 1 base from V and 3 bases from J, with 10 bases between. The length of the CDR3 is 14 residues.

The V gene is TRBV6-2 or TRBV6-3, the J gene TRBJ2-2, with D perhaps TRBD1 or TRBD2 (6 bases each). V lost 7 bases and J lost 2, with 14 bases in between. CDR1 MNHEY and CDR2 SVGEGT come from the germline V gene. There are 15 residues in the CDR3. The CDR3 region has the DNA TGTGCCAGCACCCGAGGGGGGATAAACACCGGGGAGCTGTTTTTT. Its translation: CASTRGGINTGELFF.